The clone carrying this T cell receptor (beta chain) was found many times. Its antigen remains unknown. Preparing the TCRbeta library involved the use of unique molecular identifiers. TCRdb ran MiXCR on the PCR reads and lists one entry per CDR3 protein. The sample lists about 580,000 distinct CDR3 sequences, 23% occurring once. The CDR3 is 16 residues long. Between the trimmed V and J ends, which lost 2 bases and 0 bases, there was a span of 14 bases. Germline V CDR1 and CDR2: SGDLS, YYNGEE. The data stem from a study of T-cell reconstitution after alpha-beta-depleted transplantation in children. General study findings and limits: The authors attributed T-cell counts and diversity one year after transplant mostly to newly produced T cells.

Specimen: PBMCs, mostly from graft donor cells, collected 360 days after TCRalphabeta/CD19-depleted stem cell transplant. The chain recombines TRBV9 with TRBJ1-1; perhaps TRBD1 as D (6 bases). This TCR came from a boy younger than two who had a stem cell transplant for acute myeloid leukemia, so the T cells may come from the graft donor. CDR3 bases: TGTGCCAGCAGCGTCACAGGGAGCGTGATGAACACTGAAGCTTTCTTT. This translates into CASSVTGSVMNTEAFF.